A single T cell receptor beta chain is shown here with its context. Its target is not known. The ViraFEST assay expanded antigen-specific CD4+ T cells with viral peptide pools before sequencing. Isolation of CD4+ T cells took place after nine to ten days of culture. Having tested negative for nucleocapsid antibodies, the vaccine recipients showed no prior SARS-CoV-2 infection. Looked up from germline, CDR1 is MNHNY and CDR2 is SVGAGI (reference sequence). The CDR3 runs to 14 residues. Trimming took off 0 bases at V and 6 bases at J, with 8 bases between the two ends. This entry belongs to a study of vaccination effects on CD4 cells after COVID-19. Study-level points and caveats: After vaccination of healthy people, only 1 of 255 vaccine-induced clones cross-reacted with common cold coronaviruses. Clones from infection and from vaccination both contracted markedly late after vaccination.

TCRdb's copy holds only in-frame clones and misses some; the assay was immunoSEQ multiplex PCR. This sample has fewer than 65,000 clones, with more than 80% found just once. This TCR came from a human donor who received a COVID-19 vaccine. The rearrangement uses TRBV6-6 and TRBJ2-2; D is unresolved. The material was CD4+ T cells from PBMCs cultured with HCoV-229E spike peptides, obtained before COVID-19 vaccination. As DNA, the CDR3 is TGTGCCAGCAGTTACTCGGCTTTTTCCGGGGAGCTGTTTTTT. Translated: CASSYSAFSGELFF.